These T cell receptor beta chains were read from a single sample in a study of metastatic and nonmetastatic thyroid tumors. TCRdb re-analyzed the PCR reads through MiXCR. The sample includes thousands of clones, 27% seen only once; the top ten take approximately 19%. Sample: adjacent normal tissue. These receptors were obtained from a female donor with papillary thyroid cancer or a benign thyroid nodule (not recorded which). Some clones in this sample may be carry-over from other donors' samples. CDR3s include the opening cysteine and the closing phenylalanine or tryptophan. D genes are given only for firm matches. Size is omitted from some rows. Given values are once, few, many or a class for expanded clones.

clone size	V gene	D gene	J gene	CDR3 protein
NA	TRBV6-1	TRBD2	TRBJ2-1	CASSERAAGDYNEQFF
NA	TRBV5-8	NA	TRBJ1-1	CASSACTGLGTEAFF
many	TRBV11-3	NA	TRBJ2-1	CASSPTSFNEQFF
many	TRBV9	TRBD1	TRBJ2-3	CASSVDRGVTDTQYF
many	TRBV7-9	NA	TRBJ2-7	CASSFGTLYEQYF
many	TRBV30	TRBD1	TRBJ1-6	CAWSSTGGAGSPLHF
large	TRBV5-6	NA	TRBJ2-7	CASSLSAGGKGEQYF
medium-sized	TRBV20-1	TRBD2	TRBJ2-5	CSARGTSKKETQYF
once	TRBV6-1	TRBD1	TRBJ1-6	CASIVTGTGGSSPLHF
many	TRBV5-1	TRBD1	TRBJ1-5	CASSPGTGNQPQHF
NA	TRBV18	TRBD1	TRBJ1-4	CASSRSGGLEKLFF
large	TRBV28	NA	TRBJ1-2	CASSLAGSYGYTF
NA	TRBV7-2	NA	TRBJ1-1	CASSWDKNTEAFF
NA	TRBV27	TRBD1	TRBJ1-2	CASSLSDRLAYTF
NA	TRBV6-1	TRBD1	TRBJ2-7	CASSSGTVTSYEQYF
NA	TRBV30	NA	TRBJ2-3	CAWSSTDTQYF
NA	TRBV5-1	NA	TRBJ1-2	CASSPTGANYGYTF
few	TRBV28	TRBD2	TRBJ2-7	CATSGGRSSYEQYF
NA	TRBV20-1	NA	TRBJ2-3	CSASKSDTQYF
few	TRBV2	NA	TRBJ2-2	CASREQGTGELFF
NA	TRBV2	NA	TRBJ2-7	CASIWQGPDKQQYF
medium-sized	TRBV12-3/TRBV12-4	NA	TRBJ2-3	CASSLKRTTIRTDTQYF
NA	TRBV20-1	NA	TRBJ2-7	CILHGGEQYF
many	TRBV7-3	NA	TRBJ2-2	CASSSPGLASHGELFF